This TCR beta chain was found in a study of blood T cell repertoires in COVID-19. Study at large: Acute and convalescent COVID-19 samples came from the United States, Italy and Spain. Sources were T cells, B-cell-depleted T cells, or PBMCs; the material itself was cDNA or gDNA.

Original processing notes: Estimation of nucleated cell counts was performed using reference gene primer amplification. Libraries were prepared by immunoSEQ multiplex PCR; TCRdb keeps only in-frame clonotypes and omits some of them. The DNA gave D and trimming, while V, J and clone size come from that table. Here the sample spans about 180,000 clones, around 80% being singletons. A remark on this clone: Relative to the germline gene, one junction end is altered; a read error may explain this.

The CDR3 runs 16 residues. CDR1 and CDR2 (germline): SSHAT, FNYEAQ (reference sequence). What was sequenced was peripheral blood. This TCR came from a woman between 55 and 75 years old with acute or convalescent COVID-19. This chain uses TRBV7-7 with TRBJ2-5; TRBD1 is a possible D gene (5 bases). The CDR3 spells CASSLRPQASQETQYF. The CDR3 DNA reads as TGTGCTAGCAGCTTACGTCCACAGGCGTCCCAAGAGACCCAGTACTTC.